Listed here are 11 T cell receptor beta chains from one sample, sequenced in a study of blood T cell repertoires in COVID-19. The protocol was immunoSEQ multiplex PCR, while the TCRdb copy is restricted to in-frame clones and leaves out a portion. The sample comprises around 170,000 clones, approximately 90% of which are singletons, and about a quarter rests with the top ten. Sequencing used peripheral blood. The receptors originated from a man aged 55-75 years with acute or convalescent COVID-19.

This chain connects TRBV4-1 to TRBJ1-5; 11 positions match TRBD1. This CDR3 has 15 amino acids. The V gene's germline CDR1 is MGHRA and CDR2 YSYEKL. The J segment lost 5 bases and the V segment lost 6 bases, leaving 6 bases of the junction unmatched. The CDR3: CASSRTGGLYQPQHF. The CDR3 DNA is TGCGCCAGCAGTCGGACAGGGGGCCTTTATCAGCCCCAGCATTTT.

The rearrangement joins TRBV25-1 to TRBJ2-6, with a possible D match to TRBD1 (6 bases). CDR1 is MGHDK, CDR2 SYGVNS, per germline. CDR3 size: 13 residues. The germline V and J ends were trimmed by 4 bases and 12 bases, with 13 bases remaining between them. Here the CDR3 reads CASSVTDRSVLTF. The CDR3 region has the DNA TGTGCCAGCAGTGTCACGGACAGAAGCGTCCTGACTTTC.

The rearrangement links TRBV29-1 to TRBJ2-1; D possibly corresponds to TRBD2 (6 bases). Germline CDR1 is SQVTM and CDR2 is ANQGSEA. This CDR3 has 15 residues. V was trimmed by 5 bases and J by 0 bases, leaving 14 bases between them. The CDR3 sequence: CSVYAGLSSYNEQFF. Written as DNA, the CDR3 is TGCAGCGTTTATGCGGGACTCAGCTCCTACAATGAGCAGTTCTTC.

This chain links TRBV15 with TRBJ2-7; no clear D gene. Germline V gene data show CDR1 as LNHNV and CDR2 as YYDKDF (reference sequence). Trimming pared 0 bases from V and 2 bases from J, leaving 8 bases between. This CDR3 is 14 amino acids long. CDR3 DNA sequence: TGTGCCACCAGCAGAGATTACAGAACCTACGAGCAGTACGTC. Translation gives CATSRDYRTYEQYV.

This clone was seen more than once but under ten times. The V and J genes are TRBV3-1 (or the pseudogene TRBV3-2) and TRBJ1-3; TRBD1 agrees at 7 bases. The CDR3 sequence is 16 residues long. Germline values: CDR1 LGHDT, CDR2 YNNKEL (reference sequence). After removal of 0 bases from V and 3 bases from J, the junction contained 5 bases not matched to a gene. CDR3 sequence reads: CASSQETGSGGNTIYF. In DNA, the CDR3 is TGTGCCAGCAGCCAAGAGACAGGGTCTGGTGGAAACACCATATATTTT.

The genes are TRBV5-4 and TRBJ1-6; 7 nucleotides agree with TRBD1. The trim removed 2 bases at V and 0 bases at J, leaving 8 bases unmatched. CDR1 is SGHNT, CDR2 YYREEE, per germline (reference sequence). This CDR3 has 18 amino acids. Here the CDR3 DNA reads TGTGCCAGCAGCTTTATTTGGGACAGCGTCTCCTATAATTCACCCCTCCACTTT. Translation: CASSFIWDSVSYNSPLHF.

This clone was seen once. The chain links TRBV9 to TRBJ1-5; no clear D. Trimming removed 0 bases at V and 5 bases at J, with 9 bases between. CDR1 is SGDLS, CDR2 YYNGEE, per germline. The CDR3 is 14 residues long. The CDR3 DNA reads as TGTGCCAGCAGCGTAGGTCCCGGGTATCAGCCCCAGCATTTT. This codes for CASSVGPGYQPQHF.

The chain joins TRBV7-2 to TRBJ1-4; D is possibly TRBD1 (5 bases). The CDR3 spans 15 residues. The germline gives CDR1 SGHTA, CDR2 FQGNSA. Between the trimmed V and J ends, which lost 1 base and 4 bases, there was a span of 10 bases. The CDR3: CASSLVGGYNEKLFF. CDR3 nucleotide sequence: TGTGCCAGCAGCTTAGTGGGGGGGTATAATGAAAAACTGTTTTTT.

V is TRBV5-1 and J is TRBJ1-6; 7 nucleotides agree with TRBD1. CDR3 length equals 14 residues. CDR1 SGHRS and CDR2 YFSETQ come from the germline V gene. With V trimmed by 5 bases and J by 5 bases, 4 bases remained unmatched. DNA of the CDR3: TGCGCCAGCAGAGCTGGGACAGATAATTCACCCCTCCACTTT. This translates into CASRAGTDNSPLHF.

The chain couples TRBV7-2 to TRBJ2-3, with a tentative D call TRBD2 (5 bases). V was trimmed by 6 bases and J by 5 bases, leaving 18 bases between them. The germline CDR1 and CDR2 sequences are SGHTA and FQGNSA. This CDR3 region has 15 residues. CDR3 coding DNA: TGTGCCAGCAGTCTAGCCTTAGCTGCGTTAGATACGCAGTATTTT. It translates to CASSLALAALDTQYF.

The CDR3 nucleotides read TGTGCCAGCAGTACTAGCGGGGTGCAAGAGACCCAGTACTTC. This gives the protein CASSTSGVQETQYF. The chain carries TRBV7-9 and TRBJ2-5; TRBD2 matches 10 bases. Germline values: CDR1 SEHNR, CDR2 FQNEAQ (reference sequence). With 6 bases clipped from V and 2 bases from J, the junction kept 3 bases outside the gene matches. This CDR3 has 14 amino acids. Filled out from reference TRBV7-9 and TRBJ2-5, the complete variable domain reads DTGVSQNPRHKITKRGQNVTFRCDPISEHNRLYWYRQTLGQGPEFLTYFQNEAQLEKSRLLSDRFSAERPKGSFSTLEIQRTEQGDSAMYLCASSTSGVQETQYFGPGTRLLVL.